This is a list of T cell receptor beta chains from one sample in a study of cytomegalovirus exposure and HLA in healthy donors. TCRdb's copy holds only in-frame clones and misses some; the assay was immunoSEQ multiplex PCR. In the table there are more than 110,000 clones, about four fifths of which are singletons. The sample taken for sequencing was PBMCs. Receptor source: a male donor in good health and CMV-seronegative. Each CDR3 is given with its conserved first and last residue. D genes are given only for firm matches. Size values are once, few and many counts, or a class for expanded clones, and some rows have none.

abundance	v_gene	j_gene	d_gene	CDR3nt	CDR3aa
.	TRBV2	TRBJ1-2	.	TGTGCCAGCAGGGGAGCTAACTATGGCTACACCTTC	CASRGANYGYTF
.	TRBV2	TRBJ2-3	TRBD2	TGTGCCAGCACTACGGGGGGGTTCAGCACAGATACGCAGTATTTT	CASTTGGFSTDTQYF
.	TRBV27	TRBJ2-7	TRBD1	TGTGCCAGCAGTTCTTTACAGGGGGCGCGGTACGAGCAGTACTTC	CASSSLQGARYEQYF
.	TRBV19	TRBJ1-1	.	TGTGCCAGTAGCATCTTGAGGCTGAACACTGAAGCTTTCTTT	CASSILRLNTEAFF
once	TRBV20-1	TRBJ2-3	TRBD1	TGCAGCGTTCACAGGGGAGATACGCAGTATTTT	CSVHRGDTQYF
.	TRBV7-6	TRBJ2-3	TRBD2	TGTGCCAGCAGCACTAGCGGGGGGGCTAGCACAGATACGCAGTATTTT	CASSTSGGASTDTQYF
.	TRBV10-1	TRBJ1-3	.	TGCGCCAGCAGCTACACCCCGTTTAAACAGGGAGCCTCTGGAAACACCATATATTTT	CASSYTPFKQGASGNTIYF
.	TRBV29-1	TRBJ2-7	TRBD1	TGCAGCGTTCGGGACAGTTCCTACGAGCAGTACTTC	CSVRDSSYEQYF
.	TRBV27	TRBJ2-3	.	TGTGCCAGCAGTCTCTCCAGGGTGAATACGCAGTATTTT	CASSLSRVNTQYF
.	TRBV29-1	TRBJ2-6	TRBD1	TGCAGCGCCTCAGGGGGCAGGGCAGCAAACTCTGGGGCCAACGTCCTGACTTTC	CSASGGRAANSGANVLTF
.	TRBV7-8	TRBJ1-6	TRBD1	TGTGCCAGCAGCTCGACAGGGAATTTTGATTCACCCCTCCACTTT	CASSSTGNFDSPLHF
.	TRBV7-3	TRBJ2-3	TRBD2	TGTGCCAGCAGCCTAGCGGGTTCTAGCACAGATACGCAGTATTTT	CASSLAGSSTDTQYF
.	TRBV29-1	TRBJ1-1	.	TGCAGCGGCTGGCGGCTCCACACTGAAGCTTTCTTT	CSGWRLHTEAFF
.	TRBV2	TRBJ1-5	TRBD1	TGTGCCAGCAGGGGGACAGGGGGTCAGCCCCAGCATTTT	CASRGTGGQPQHF
.	TRBV2	TRBJ2-5	.	TGTGCCAGCATCAGATCAGAGACCCAGTACTTC	CASIRSETQYF
few	TRBV25-1	TRBJ2-3	TRBD2	TGTGCCAGCAGTTGGGGTAGGAAGCTAGCGGGATATAGAGATACGCAGTATTTT	CASSWGRKLAGYRDTQYF
.	TRBV6-1	TRBJ1-5	TRBD1	TGTGCCAGCAGTGAAGGGGACAGGGGGCACTGGAATCAGCCCCAGCATTTT	CASSEGDRGHWNQPQHF
.	TRBV30	TRBJ1-2	.	TGTGCCTGGAGTCCCCAGCGGGATGGCTACACCTTC	CAWSPQRDGYTF
.	TRBV10-1	TRBJ1-5	TRBD1	TGCGCCACTCCCCTCAGGGGACAGGGGTTTTCTAGCAATCAGCCCCAGCATTTT	CATPLRGQGFSSNQPQHF
.	TRBV29-1	TRBJ1-2	.	TGCAGCGTTGACCCGATCGGGAAATCTAACTATGGCTACACCTTC	CSVDPIGKSNYGYTF
.	TRBV6-1	TRBJ2-7	TRBD1	TGTGCCAGCAGTGAGATTTCTGGACAGGGCTACGAGCAGTACTTC	CASSEISGQGYEQYF
.	TRBV14	TRBJ2-5	TRBD1	TGTGCCAGCAGCCAATCTCAGGGGGCACAAGAGACCCAGTACTTC	CASSQSQGAQETQYF
.	TRBV5-1	TRBJ2-1	TRBD1	TGCGCCAGCAGCAGGACAGGGTTGGCCTACAATGAGCAGTTCTTC	CASSRTGLAYNEQFF
.	TRBV2	TRBJ2-1	TRBD2	TGTGCCAGCAGTGGCGAGCGGGGGGGCCGGAATGAGCAGTTCTTC	CASSGERGGRNEQFF
.	TRBV7-9	TRBJ1-1	TRBD1	TGTGCCAGCAGCAAACTATACAGGGGGCGCAAAGGACTCACTGAAGCTTTCTTT	CASSKLYRGRKGLTEAFF
.	TRBV19	TRBJ1-6	.	TGTGCCAGTAGTCATTTACGACAGACCTATAATTCACCCCTCCACTTT	CASSHLRQTYNSPLHF
.	TRBV7-2	TRBJ1-6	.	TGTGCCAGCAGCCCTAGGGGGTATAATTCACCCCTCCACTTT	CASSPRGYNSPLHF
.	TRBV7-3	TRBJ2-3	TRBD2	TGTGCCAGCAGCTATGGTTTAGCGGGGGGCACAGATACGCAGTATTTT	CASSYGLAGGTDTQYF
once	TRBV15	TRBJ1-1	.	TGTGCCACCAGCAGAGATCTGGTGCCCAGCACTGAAGCTTTCTTT	CATSRDLVPSTEAFF
.	TRBV5-1	TRBJ2-3	TRBD1	TGCGCCAGCAGCTTGGCCGACAGGGACACAGATACGCAGTATTTT	CASSLADRDTDTQYF
.	TRBV18	TRBJ2-7	.	TGTGCCAGCTCACCCCCGGACAGATACGAGCAGTACTTC	CASSPPDRYEQYF
.	TRBV5-1	TRBJ1-2	TRBD1	TGCGCCAGCAGCGGAACGACAGGGCCGGGGGGCTACACCTTC	CASSGTTGPGGYTF
few	TRBV10-3	TRBJ1-4	.	TGTGCCACTACTCGCGGTGCTCCGGGAAATGAAAAACTGTTTTTT	CATTRGAPGNEKLFF
.	TRBV30	TRBJ2-7	TRBD2	TGTGCCTGGAGTATCGGGACTAGCGGAGACTACGAGCAGTACTTC	CAWSIGTSGDYEQYF
.	TRBV19	TRBJ2-7	TRBD1	TGTGCCAGTAGTTGGGGACAGCTCTCCTACGAGCAGTACTTC	CASSWGQLSYEQYF
.	TRBV5-1	TRBJ1-1	.	TGCGCCAGCAGCTTGGGCCCAGGGCGGACTGAAGCTTTCTTT	CASSLGPGRTEAFF
.	TRBV6-1	TRBJ2-5	.	TGTGCCAGCAGCGGTACTAGTGTCGAGACCCAGTACTTC	CASSGTSVETQYF
.	TRBV21-1	TRBJ1-2	.	TGTGCCAGCAGCAAAGGGTCCGGGGTCGGTCTGGCTAACTATGGCTACACCTTC	CASSKGSGVGLANYGYTF
.	TRBV7-6	TRBJ2-3	.	TGTGCCAGCGGCTCCCGAGGGGATACGCAGTATTTT	CASGSRGDTQYF
.	TRBV14	TRBJ2-7	TRBD1	TGTGCCAGCAGCCAAGGGGCGACAGGGTGGCGGGAGCAGTACTTC	CASSQGATGWREQYF
.	TRBV5-4	TRBJ2-1	TRBD2	TGTGCCAGCAGCTTCCGTCGGGGGGGTGTGTTCTTC	CASSFRRGGVFF
.	TRBV19	TRBJ2-2	.	TGTGCCAGTACCACCCAGGGGCTGATCACCGGGGAGCTGTTTTTT	CASTTQGLITGELFF
.	TRBV9	TRBJ2-6	.	TGTGCCAGCAGCGTAGGCGGGTTCTCTGGGGCCAACGTCCTGACTTTC	CASSVGGFSGANVLTF
once	TRBV2	TRBJ2-7	.	TGTACCAGCAGCCCTCGTCGCGGGCGGACTAACGAGCAGTACTTC	CTSSPRRGRTNEQYF